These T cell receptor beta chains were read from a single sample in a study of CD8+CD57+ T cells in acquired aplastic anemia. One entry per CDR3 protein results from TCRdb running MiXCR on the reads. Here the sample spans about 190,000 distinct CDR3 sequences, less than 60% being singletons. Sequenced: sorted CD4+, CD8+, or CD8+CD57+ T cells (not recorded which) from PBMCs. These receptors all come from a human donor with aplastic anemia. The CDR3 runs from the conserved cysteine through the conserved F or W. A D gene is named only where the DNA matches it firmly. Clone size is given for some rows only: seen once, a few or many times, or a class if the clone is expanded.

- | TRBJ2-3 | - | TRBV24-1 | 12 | TGTGCCACCCAAAGCAGCACAGATACGCAGTATTTT | CATQSSTDTQYF
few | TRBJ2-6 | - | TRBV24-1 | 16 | TGTGCCACCCGTATACACAGCTACTCTGGGGCCAACGTCCTGACTTTC | CATRIHSYSGANVLTF
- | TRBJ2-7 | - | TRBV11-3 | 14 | TGTGCCAGCAGCTTGACCACAGGGTTGGGGGAGCAGTACTTC | CASSLTTGLGEQYF
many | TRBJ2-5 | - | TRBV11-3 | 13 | TGTGCCAGCTCTCAGCTTTTAGGAGTGACCCAGTACTTC | CASSQLLGVTQYF
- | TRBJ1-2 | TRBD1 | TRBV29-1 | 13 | TGCAGCGTTGTAACCGGGACAGGGTATGGCTACACCTTC | CSVVTGTGYGYTF
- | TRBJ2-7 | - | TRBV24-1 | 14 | TGTGCCACCAGTGCTAGTCGGCAGGGCTACGAGCAGTACTTC | CATSASRQGYEQYF
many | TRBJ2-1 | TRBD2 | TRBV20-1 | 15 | TGCAGTGCTCACCGAGGGACTAGCGGGACCGATGAGCAGTTCTTC | CSAHRGTSGTDEQFF
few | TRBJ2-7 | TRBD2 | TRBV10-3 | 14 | TGTGCCAGCAGCTTAGCGGGACATTCCTACGAGCAGTACTTC | CASSLAGHSYEQYF
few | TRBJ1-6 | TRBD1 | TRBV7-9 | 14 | TGTGCCAGCAGCCCAGCGGACAGGAATTCACCCCTCCACTTT | CASSPADRNSPLHF
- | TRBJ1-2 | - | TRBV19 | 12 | TGTGCCAGTAGTATTCCACGCTATGGCTACACCTTC | CASSIPRYGYTF
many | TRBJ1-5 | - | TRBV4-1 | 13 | TGCGCCAGCAGCCAAGATCTTTCGGAGCCCCAGCATTTT | CASSQDLSEPQHF
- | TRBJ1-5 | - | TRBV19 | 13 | TGTGCCAGTACTGGCCGGGAGAATCAGCCCCAGCATTTT | CASTGRENQPQHF
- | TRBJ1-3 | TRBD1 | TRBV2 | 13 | TGTGCCAGCAGATCACAGGGGGGAAACACCATATATTTT | CASRSQGGNTIYF
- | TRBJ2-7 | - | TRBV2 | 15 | TGTGCCAGCAGTTTAGGGGGGGATTCAGCCTACGAGCAGTACTTC | CASSLGGDSAYEQYF
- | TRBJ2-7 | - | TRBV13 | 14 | TGTGCCAGCAGCTTCGGTGTCGACGACTACGAGCAGTACTTC | CASSFGVDDYEQYF
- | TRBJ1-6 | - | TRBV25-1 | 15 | TGTGCCAGCAGTTACTCAGGGGAAACGGATTCACCCCTCCACTTT | CASSYSGETDSPLHF
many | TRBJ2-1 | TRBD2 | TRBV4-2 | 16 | TGTGCCAGCAGCCAAGTTGTACTAGCGGGAGGAAATGAGCAGTTCTTC | CASSQVVLAGGNEQFF
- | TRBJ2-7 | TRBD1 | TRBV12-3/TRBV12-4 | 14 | TGTGCCAGCAGTTTCCGGACAGGGAACCACGAGCAGTACTTC | CASSFRTGNHEQYF
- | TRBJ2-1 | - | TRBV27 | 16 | TGTGCCAGCAGCCTCAAGGGGACTTTCTCCTACAATGAGCAGTTCTTC | CASSLKGTFSYNEQFF
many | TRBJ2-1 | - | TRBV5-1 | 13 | TGCGCCAGCAGCTCTGGCGACTTCAATGAGCAGTTCTTC | CASSSGDFNEQFF
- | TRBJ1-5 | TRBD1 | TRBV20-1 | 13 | TGCAGTGCGCAACAGGGGGACAATCAGCCCCAGCATTTT | CSAQQGDNQPQHF
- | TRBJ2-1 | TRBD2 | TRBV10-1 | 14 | TGCGCCAGCAGCGGGAGGGCGTATTACAATGAGCAGTTCTTC | CASSGRAYYNEQFF
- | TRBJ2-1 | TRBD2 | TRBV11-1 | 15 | TGTGCCAGCAGCTGGACTAGCGGGGGGCAAAATGAGCAGTTCTTC | CASSWTSGGQNEQFF
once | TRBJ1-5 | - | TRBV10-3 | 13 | TGTGCCATAACCAGGGGTCCTAGTCAGCCCCAGCATTTT | CAITRGPSQPQHF
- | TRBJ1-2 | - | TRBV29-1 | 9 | TGCAGCTCCGGGTTCGGCTACACCTTC | CSSGFGYTF
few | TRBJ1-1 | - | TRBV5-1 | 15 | TGCGCCAGCAGCTTGGTGTCAGGGATTGACACTGAAGCTTTCTTT | CASSLVSGIDTEAFF
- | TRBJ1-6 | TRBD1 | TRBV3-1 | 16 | TGTGCCAGCAGCCAAGAGGGACAGGGGCTTAATTCACCCCTCCACTTT | CASSQEGQGLNSPLHF
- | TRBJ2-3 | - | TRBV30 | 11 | TGTGCCTGGAGTCCATCAGATACGCAGTATTTT | CAWSPSDTQYF
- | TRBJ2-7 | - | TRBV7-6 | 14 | TGTGCCAGCAGCCCCGGGACGATAAACTACGAGCAGTACTTC | CASSPGTINYEQYF
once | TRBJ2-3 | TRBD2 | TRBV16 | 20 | TGTGCCAGCAGCCAATCGACTAGCGGGGGAGGGGGAAATAGCACAGATACGCAGTATTTT | CASSQSTSGGGGNSTDTQYF
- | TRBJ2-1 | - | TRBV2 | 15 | TGTGCCAGCATACCGGCCTATTTCTCCTACAATGAGCAGTTCTTC | CASIPAYFSYNEQFF
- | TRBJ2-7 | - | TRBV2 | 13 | TGTGCCGGAGGGGGAGAAAAGGGCTACGAGCAGTACTTC | CAGGGEKGYEQYF
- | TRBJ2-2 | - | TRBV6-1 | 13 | TGTGCCAGCAGTGACAGGGTGACCGGGGAGCTGTTTTTT | CASSDRVTGELFF
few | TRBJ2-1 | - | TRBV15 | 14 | TGTGCCACCGTCCCCGAAAATGGCTACAATGAGCAGTTCTTC | CATVPENGYNEQFF
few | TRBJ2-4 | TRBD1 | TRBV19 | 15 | TGTGCCAGTAGTTTGGGACAGCTAGCCAAAAACATTCAGTACTTC | CASSLGQLAKNIQYF
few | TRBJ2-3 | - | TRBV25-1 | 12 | TGTGCCAGCAGTGAACCGTCCGATACGCAGTATTTT | CASSEPSDTQYF
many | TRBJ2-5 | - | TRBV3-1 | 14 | TGTGCCAGCAGCCCTCGGGAGTGGGCGGAGACCCAGTACTTC | CASSPREWAETQYF
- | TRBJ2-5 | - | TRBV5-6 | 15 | TGTGCCAGCAGCCACACAGCTAGAGGGGGAGGGACCCAGTACTTC | CASSHTARGGGTQYF
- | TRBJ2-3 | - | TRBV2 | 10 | TGTGCCAGCAGTGCTAATACGCAGTATTTT | CASSANTQYF
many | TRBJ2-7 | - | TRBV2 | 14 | TGTGCCAGCAGCCCAACCGGCGGGGGCCTGAGGCAGTACTTC | CASSPTGGGLRQYF
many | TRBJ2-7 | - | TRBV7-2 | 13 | TGTGCCAGCAGCTTAGGACGGATCTACGAGCAGTACTTC | CASSLGRIYEQYF
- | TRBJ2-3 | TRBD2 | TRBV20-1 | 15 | TGCAGTGCCAGAGCGGCGGGAGGGCTCTCAGATACGCAGTATTTT | CSARAAGGLSDTQYF
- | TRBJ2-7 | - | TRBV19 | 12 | TGTGCCACTCAGAGGAGCTTCTACGAGCAGTACTTC | CATQRSFYEQYF
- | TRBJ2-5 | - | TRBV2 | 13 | TGTGCCAGCGGCAACAGAACCCAAGAGACCCAGTACTTC | CASGNRTQETQYF
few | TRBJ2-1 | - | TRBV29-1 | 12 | TGCAGCGCGACCGTCGGTGTCAATGAGCAGTTCTTC | CSATVGVNEQFF
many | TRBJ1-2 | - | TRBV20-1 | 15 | TGCAGTGCTAGATCCGTTTCGGGCCGCAACTATGGCTACACCTTC | CSARSVSGRNYGYTF
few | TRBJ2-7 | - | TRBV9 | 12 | TGTGCCAGCAGCCAAAGTGGGGACGAGCAGTACTTC | CASSQSGDEQYF
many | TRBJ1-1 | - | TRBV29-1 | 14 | TGCAGCGTCCGACGGGTGGTAAGGGGAGATGAAGCTTTCTTT | CSVRRVVRGDEAFF
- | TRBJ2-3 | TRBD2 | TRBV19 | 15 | TGTGCCAGTAGGACTGGCGGGGGAAACACAGATACGCAGTATTTT | CASRTGGGNTDTQYF
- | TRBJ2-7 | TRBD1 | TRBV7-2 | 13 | TGTGCCAGCAGCTCACAGGGGTCCTACGAGCAGTACTTC | CASSSQGSYEQYF
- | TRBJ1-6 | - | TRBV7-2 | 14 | TGTGCCAGCAGCTCACAGGCCTTTAATTCACCCCTCCACTTT | CASSSQAFNSPLHF
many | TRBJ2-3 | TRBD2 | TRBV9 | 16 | TGTGCCAGCAGCGTAGGCGGGAGAGGGGACACAGATACGCAGTATTTT | CASSVGGRGDTDTQYF
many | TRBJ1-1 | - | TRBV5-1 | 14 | TGCGCCAGCAGCCCGCGGCGAGTGAACACTGAAGCTTTCTTT | CASSPRRVNTEAFF
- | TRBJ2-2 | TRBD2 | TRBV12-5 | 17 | TGTGCTAGTGGTTTGGCCATCCCTAGCGGGATAACCGGGGAGCTGTTTTTT | CASGLAIPSGITGELFF
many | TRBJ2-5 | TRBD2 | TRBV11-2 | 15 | TGTGCCAGCAGCCCCTCCCTTCGCTGGGAGGGGACCCAGTACTTC | CASSPSLRWEGTQYF
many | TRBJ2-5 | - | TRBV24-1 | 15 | TGTGCCACCAGTGAGCGCTTGGGGGCCCAAGAGACCCAGTACTTC | CATSERLGAQETQYF
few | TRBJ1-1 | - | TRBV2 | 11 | TGTGCCAGTTTCTCAATCACTGAAGCTTTCTTT | CASFSITEAFF
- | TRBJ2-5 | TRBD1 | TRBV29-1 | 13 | TGCAGCTCACCGGGACAGGGCCAAGTCGCCCAGTACTTC | CSSPGQGQVAQYF